The clone carrying this T cell receptor (beta chain) has only one observation. Its antigen is still unknown. The junction and the germline gene differ at one end; a read error may be behind it. Second-dose recipients at about 4 or about 12 weeks were treated as one pooled group. This record comes from a study of T cell responses to AZD1222 COVID-19 vaccine. Overall study results and limits: Only a handful of AZD1222 recipients, roughly six in all, had baseline seropositivity. Among the donors, most were white British and more were female, and clonal diversity was possibly underestimated. Regions 160-218 and 743-854 dominated among vaccine-associated CD4 TCRs spanning spike.

Measured with immunoSEQ multiplex PCR; TCRdb has only the in-frame clones, and not every one. The profile shows over 100,000 clones, about 85% of them singletons. Germline V lookup: CDR1 SSHAT, CDR2 FNYEAQ (reference sequence). This CDR3 has 16 amino acids. This clonotype was obtained from an adult who received the AZD1222 COVID-19 vaccine. The chain uses TRBV7-7 and TRBJ2-3; 7 nucleotides agree with TRBD1. The sequencing used peripheral blood, collected 28 days after the second AZD1222 dose. CDR3: CASSLRQGVGTDTQYF. DNA of the CDR3: TGTGCTAGCAGCCTTCGACAGGGAGTTGGGACAGATACGCAGTATTTT.